These 22 T cell receptor beta chains were all obtained from the same sample, sequenced in a study of shared clonotypes between healthy human individuals. The assay was immunoSEQ multiplex PCR, and TCRdb's table has in-frame clones only and misses some. The table shows 650,000 to 800,000 clones, with 72% occurring only once. Sequencing used memory CD4+ T cells sorted from blood. Regarding subset: CD45RA-negative fraction. All receptors derive from a woman in her twenties or thirties in good health.

V usage is TRBV6-1 and J usage is TRBJ1-5; 8 bases align to TRBD1. The CDR3 is 14 residues long. Germline loops: CDR1 MNHNS, CDR2 SASEGT. After removal of 5 bases from V and 6 bases from J, the junction contained 6 bases not matched to a gene. The CDR3 is CASSKTGAGQPQHF. The CDR3 DNA is TGTGCCAGCAGTAAGACAGGGGCCGGTCAGCCCCAGCATTTT.

Concerning this clone itself: This could be a read error, since a much larger clone is one nucleotide away. V and J are TRBV6-1 and TRBJ2-5; D unresolved. Trimming removed 6 bases at V and 0 bases at J, with 2 bases between. CDR3 length: 11 amino acids. Germline V gene sequence: CDR1 MNHNS, CDR2 SASEGT. CDR3 sequence reads: CASRYQETQYF. CDR3 in DNA: TGTGCCAGCAGGTACCAAGAGACCCAGTACTTC.

V usage is TRBV7-2 and J usage is TRBJ2-7; 10 bases map to TRBD1. Trimming removed 5 bases from V and 4 bases from J; junction bases left unmatched: 5. Germline CDR1 and CDR2: SGHTA and FQGNSA. The CDR3 consists of 14 residues. In nucleotides, the CDR3 is TGTGCCAGCAGCCCAGGACAGGGGGTTTACGAGCAGTACTTC. Encoded protein: CASSPGQGVYEQYF.

V is TRBV9 and J is TRBJ1-2; D is possibly TRBD1 (5 bases). CDR1 SGDLS and CDR2 YYNGEE come from the germline V gene. Trimming stripped 3 bases from V and 4 bases from J, with 19 bases between. This CDR3 is 16 amino acids long. CDR3 nucleotides: TGTGCCAGCAGCGGAGGACTCTCCCGGGGGGTCTATGGCTACACCTTC. Protein: CASSGGLSRGVYGYTF.

This clone has more than one count but fewer than ten. CDR3 sequence: CSVTTPRDYGYTF. The CDR3 coding sequence is TGCAGCGTAACGACTCCTAGGGACTATGGCTACACCTTC. J is TRBJ1-2 and V is TRBV29-1; D uncertain. The germline gives CDR1 SQVTM, CDR2 ANQGSEA. The V gene lost 6 bases and the J gene lost 3 bases, with 14 bases spanning the gap. The CDR3 consists of 13 residues.

The J gene is TRBJ2-3, the V gene TRBV10-3; TRBD2 matches 8 bases. J was trimmed by 5 bases and V by 0 bases; bases with no gene match: 10. The CDR3 contains 17 residues. Germline V gene lookup returns CDR1 ENHRY and CDR2 SYGVKD. CDR3 bases: TGTGCCATCAGTGAGTCGAAGGTCGGCGGGGGGTTAGATACGCAGTATTTT. It translates to CAISESKVGGGLDTQYF.

This clone has a handful of counts. The chain combines TRBV29-1 with TRBJ1-1; TRBD1 matches at 7 bases. With 3 bases clipped from V and 4 bases from J, the junction kept 8 bases outside the gene matches. From germline, CDR1 is SQVTM and CDR2 ANQGSEA. This CDR3 region has 14 residues. CDR3 residues: CSVDPDRVGTEAFF. CDR3 DNA: TGCAGCGTTGATCCTGACAGGGTGGGCACTGAAGCTTTCTTT.

This chain joins TRBV28 and TRBJ2-1, with 13 nucleotides matching TRBD2. Germline V gives CDR1 MDHEN, CDR2 SYDVKM. The CDR3 is 16 amino acids. J lost 8 bases, V lost 5 bases, and 9 bases had no gene match. The chain's CDR3 is CASSPRTSGSLDEQFF. The CDR3 nucleotides are TGTGCCAGCAGTCCCAGGACTAGCGGGAGTCTTGATGAGCAGTTCTTC.

About this clone itself: In the same sample, other DNA sequences code for this CDR3. The V call is TRBV7-2, the J call TRBJ2-2, with D possibly being TRBD1 (6 bases). CDR3 size: 16 residues. Germline-derived CDR1 and CDR2 are SGHTA and FQGNSA. V lost 1 base, J lost 2 bases, and 11 bases lay in between. In nucleotides, the CDR3 is TGTGCCAGCAGCTTAGATGGGACATCAAACACCGGGGAGCTGTTTTTT. Translating gives CASSLDGTSNTGELFF.

This sequence joins TRBV18 and TRBJ1-1; D gene unclear. Deletions cut 2 bases from V and 2 bases from J, with 6 bases between. The CDR3 spans 13 residues. Germline-derived CDR1 and CDR2 are KGHSH and LQKENI. CDR3 sequence: CASSPADNTEAFF. The CDR3, as DNA: TGTGCCAGCTCACCAGCAGACAACACTGAAGCTTTCTTT.

CDR3 region: CASSPKGRALYEQYF. CDR3 coding DNA: TGTGCCAGCAGCCCCAAGGGCAGGGCTTTGTACGAGCAGTACTTC. The V call is TRBV11-2, the J call TRBJ2-7; maybe TRBD1 (5 bases). V lost 5 bases and J 4 bases, leaving 18 bases between the germline ends. This CDR3 is built from 15 residues. Looked up from germline, CDR1 is SGHAT and CDR2 is FQNNGV.

The genes are TRBV4-2 and TRBJ2-1; D possibly corresponds to TRBD1 (5 bases). CDR3 length: 15 amino acids. Trimming cost V 5 bases and J 5 bases, with 16 bases left between them. Per the germline V gene, CDR1 is LGHNA and CDR2 is YNFKEQ. CDR3 coding DNA: TGTGCCAGCAGCGAAACAGGTAGGGCTGACAATGAGCAGTTCTTC. Amino acids: CASSETGRADNEQFF.

The V and J genes are TRBV4-1 and TRBJ2-1, with a possible D match to TRBD2 (7 bases). The V gene's germline CDR1 is MGHRA and CDR2 YSYEKL. The CDR3 has 18 amino acids. Trimming removed 2 bases at V and 4 bases at J, with 21 bases between. The CDR3 is CASSQRSPIGGPYNEQFF. The DNA of the CDR3 is TGCGCCAGCAGCCAACGTTCTCCGATCGGGGGGCCTTACAATGAGCAGTTCTTC.

This clone has a single count. The chain couples TRBV18 to TRBJ1-2; TRBD1 agrees at 9 bases. The V gene end was trimmed by 3 bases and the J gene end by 4 bases; junction bases not matched to a gene: 6. CDR1 and CDR2 (germline): KGHSH, LQKENI. The CDR3 extends over 15 amino acids. This CDR3 is CASSPGTGLGYGYTF. The DNA of the CDR3 is TGTGCCAGCTCACCCGGGACAGGGCTCGGCTATGGCTACACCTTC.

A note on this clone: Other DNA sequences within the sample encode an identical CDR3. This chain connects TRBV7-9 to TRBJ2-7, with 9 bases identical to TRBD1. Trimming at V came to 4 bases and at J to 4 bases, leaving 8 bases not matched to a gene. Germline V gene data show CDR1 as SEHNR and CDR2 as FQNEAQ (reference sequence). There are 15 residues in the CDR3. The chain's CDR3 is CASSSPGTGYYEQYF. CDR3 nucleotide sequence: TGTGCCAGCAGCTCTCCCGGGACAGGGTATTACGAGCAGTACTTC.

This clone was found many times. This chain connects TRBV10-3 to TRBJ2-1; 8 bases align to TRBD2. V gave up 7 bases and J gave up 7 bases; unmatched junction bases: 6. The CDR3 consists of 13 residues. Germline V gene data show CDR1 as ENHRY and CDR2 as SYGVKD. The CDR3 loop is CAIKREWENEQFF. The CDR3 nucleotides read TGTGCCATCAAGCGGGAGTGGGAAAATGAGCAGTTCTTC.

This clone has a single count. The chain employs TRBV7-2 and TRBJ1-4; TRBD1 agrees at 8 bases. CDR1 and CDR2 from the germline V gene are SGHTA and FQGNSA. This CDR3 has 15 amino acids. V lost 1 base, J lost 8 bases, and 6 bases stayed unmatched. The CDR3: CASSLVQGAWEKLFF. For the CDR3, the DNA is TGTGCCAGCAGCTTAGTGCAGGGGGCTTGGGAAAAACTGTTTTTT. Variable domain in full (rest from reference TRBV7-2 and TRBJ1-4): GAGVSQSPSNKVTEKGKDVELRCDPISGHTALYWYRQSLGQGLEFLIYFQGNSAPDKSGLPSDRFSAERTGGSVSTLTIQRTQQEDSAVYLCASSLVQGAWEKLFFGSGTQLSVL.

The sample holds one count of this clone. V and J are TRBV6-1 and TRBJ1-5; TRBD1 might be the D (5 bases). V was trimmed by 2 bases and J by 5 bases, leaving 13 bases between them. CDR1 MNHNS and CDR2 SASEGT come from the germline V gene. The CDR3 contains 15 residues. This chain's CDR3 is CASSERGWGDQPQHF. As DNA, the CDR3 is TGTGCCAGCAGTGAACGGGGGTGGGGTGATCAGCCCCAGCATTTT.

V usage is TRBV25-1 and J usage is TRBJ2-2; the D gene is possibly TRBD1 (6 bases). CDR1 is MGHDK, CDR2 SYGVNS, per germline. CDR3 length equals 14 residues. The V gene lost 11 bases and the J gene lost 6 bases, with 19 bases spanning the gap. This CDR3 reads CAAARMGAAGELFF. CDR3 sequence (DNA): TGTGCCGCAGCGAGGATGGGGGCCGCCGGGGAGCTGTTTTTT.

The chain has TRBV6-5 and TRBJ2-7, with 13 bases fitting TRBD2. CDR1 is MNHEY and CDR2 is SVGAGI in the germline V gene. This CDR3 is built from 15 residues. With V trimmed by 7 bases and J by 2 bases, 5 bases remained unmatched. The CDR3 region is CASKPGLAGPYEQYF. The DNA for the CDR3 is TGTGCCAGCAAACCGGGACTAGCGGGACCCTACGAGCAGTACTTC.

The V and J genes are TRBV18 and TRBJ2-2, with TRBD1 as a possible D gene (5 bases). CDR3 length: 13 residues. Per the germline V gene, CDR1 is KGHSH and CDR2 is LQKENI. The V end lost 2 bases, the J end lost 9 bases, and 10 bases lay between the germline ends. CDR3 bases: TGTGCCAGCTCACCAGGGGCGGACCGGGAGCTGTTTTTT. Amino acid sequence: CASSPGADRELFF.

This sequence joins TRBV6-1 and TRBJ1-2; the D is unclear. The CDR3 loop spans 12 amino acids. Germline V lookup: CDR1 MNHNS, CDR2 SASEGT. V was clipped by 5 bases and J by 5 bases, with 9 bases between them. This CDR3 reads CASSLQEYGYTF. The CDR3 region has the DNA TGTGCCAGCAGTCTTCAGGAGTATGGCTACACCTTC.